These 9 T cell receptor beta chains originate from one sample sequenced in a study of cytomegalovirus exposure and HLA in healthy donors. The PCR had 60 Vbeta and 13 Jbeta primers. Method: immunoSEQ multiplex PCR; TCRdb's copy keeps in-frame clones and lacks some. The table lists 150,000 to 200,000 clones, about 80% of them singletons. The sequenced sample was PBMCs. Receptor source: a woman aged 18-35 years in good health and CMV-seropositive.

The chain has TRBV12-5 and TRBJ2-5; 9 positions match TRBD1. The J call is uncertain, as TRBJ2-7 better fits the DNA end. The CDR3 spans 14 residues. Germline lookup yields CDR1 LGHNT and CDR2 FRNRAP. CDR3 sequence reads: CASGLGTGVNEQYF. The CDR3 DNA reads TGTGCTAGTGGTTTGGGGACAGGGGTGAACGAGCAGTACTTC.

The chain has TRBV7-2 and TRBJ2-3; a weak D match, TRBD2 (5 bases). Trimming removed 2 bases from V and 5 bases from J, with 11 bases in between. CDR3 length: 14 amino acids. Germline CDR1 SGHTA, CDR2 FQGNSA. CDR3 sequence (DNA): TGTGCCAGCAGCTTAATGAGGGCACGAGATACGCAGTATTTT. The encoded protein is CASSLMRARDTQYF.

The chain combines TRBV28 with TRBJ2-1; 9 nucleotides line up with TRBD1. With 6 bases clipped from V and 5 bases from J, the junction kept 5 bases outside the gene matches. The CDR3 is made up of 14 amino acids. CDR1 MDHEN and CDR2 SYDVKM come from the germline V gene. The CDR3 sequence is CASRRDRENNEQFF. The DNA of the CDR3 is TGTGCCAGCAGGAGGGACAGGGAGAACAATGAGCAGTTCTTC.

V is TRBV19 and J is TRBJ2-7; 10 nucleotides agree with TRBD2. The germline V gene has CDR1 LNHDA and CDR2 SQIVND (reference sequence). Unmatched junction bases numbered 3, after V lost 1 base and J lost 3 bases. This CDR3 spans 15 amino acids. CDR3 DNA sequence: TGTGCCAGTAGTATAGGGGGACTAGCGAGCTACGAGCAGTACTTC. It encodes CASSIGGLASYEQYF.

The CDR3 loop is CASSSENPGQGWGETQYF. The DNA for the CDR3 is TGTGCCAGCAGCTCCGAGAACCCTGGACAGGGGTGGGGGGAGACCCAGTACTTC. V usage is TRBV5-5 and J usage is TRBJ2-5, with 9 bases lining up with TRBD1. After removal of 3 bases from V and 5 bases from J, the junction contained 17 bases not matched to a gene. The CDR3 extends over 18 amino acids. Germline values: CDR1 SGHKS, CDR2 YYEKEE (reference sequence).

The chain employs TRBV7-6 and TRBJ1-4, with 9 bases that match TRBD1. CDR1 SGHVS and CDR2 FNYEAQ come from the germline V gene. V dropped 6 bases and J dropped 7; count of bases not matched to a gene: 0. This CDR3 comprises 12 residues. The chain's CDR3 is CASRGQGEKLFF. CDR3 nucleotide sequence: TGTGCCAGCAGGGGACAGGGTGAAAAACTGTTTTTT.

The J gene is TRBJ2-3, the V gene TRBV7-3; TRBD1 might be the D (6 bases). V lost 7 bases and J lost 2, with 22 bases in between. The germline gives CDR1 SGHTA, CDR2 FQGTGA. The CDR3 contains 17 residues. CDR3 sequence (DNA): TGTGCCAGCATCCTCCCATCCCGGGACAACAACACAGATACGCAGTATTTT. Protein product: CASILPSRDNNTDTQYF. Together with reference TRBV7-3 and TRBJ2-3, the CDR3 gives the full variable domain: GAGVSQTPSNKVTEKGKYVELRCDPISGHTALYWYRQSLGQGPEFLIYFQGTGAADDSGLPNDRFFAVRPEGSVSTLKIQRTERGDSAVYLCASILPSRDNNTDTQYFGPGTRLTVL.

The V gene is TRBV7-2, the J gene TRBJ1-2; TRBD1 agrees at 9 bases. V shed 5 bases, J shed 1 base, and the junction held 11 bases outside the gene matches. Germline CDR1 reads SGHTA; CDR2 reads FQGNSA. This CDR3 is built from 17 residues. CDR3 DNA sequence: TGTGCCAGCAGCCAAGGGGGGACAGGGATGGTTAACTATGGCTACACCTTC. Translation: CASSQGGTGMVNYGYTF.

The V and J genes are TRBV7-3 and TRBJ2-1; a weak D match, TRBD1 (6 bases). The CDR3 consists of 14 residues. Trimming took 5 bases from V and 6 from J, leaving 14 bases between them. Germline V gene data show CDR1 as SGHTA and CDR2 as FQGTGA. The CDR3 nucleotides are TGTGCCAGCAGCCCCCAGGCAGGGGTCAATGAGCAGTTCTTC. Its protein product is CASSPQAGVNEQFF.